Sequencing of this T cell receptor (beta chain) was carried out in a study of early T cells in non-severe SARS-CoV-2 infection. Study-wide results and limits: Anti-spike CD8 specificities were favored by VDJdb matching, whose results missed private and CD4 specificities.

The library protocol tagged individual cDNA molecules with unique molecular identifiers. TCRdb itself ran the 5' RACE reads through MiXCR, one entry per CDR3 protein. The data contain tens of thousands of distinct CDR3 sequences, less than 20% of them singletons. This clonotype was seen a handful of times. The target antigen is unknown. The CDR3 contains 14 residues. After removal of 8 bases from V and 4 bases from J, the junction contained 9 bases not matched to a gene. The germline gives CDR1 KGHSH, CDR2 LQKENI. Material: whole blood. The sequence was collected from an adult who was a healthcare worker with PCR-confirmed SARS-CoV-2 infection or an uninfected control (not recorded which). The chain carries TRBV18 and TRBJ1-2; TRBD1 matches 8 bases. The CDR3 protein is CASQRQGASYGYTF. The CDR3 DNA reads TGTGCCAGCCAAAGGCAGGGGGCCAGCTATGGCTACACCTTC. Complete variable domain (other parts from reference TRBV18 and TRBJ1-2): NAGVMQNPRHLVRRRGQEARLRCSPMKGHSHVYWYRQLPEEGLKFMVYLQKENIIDESGMPKERFSAEFPKEGPSILRIQQVVRGDSAAYFCASQRQGASYGYTFGSGTRLTVV.